This T cell receptor (beta chain) derives from a study of blood T cell repertoires in COVID-19. Turning to the study itself: Acute-phase and convalescent COVID-19 samples originated in the United States, Italy and Spain. In each case, the material was cDNA or gDNA derived from T cells, B-cell-depleted T cells, or PBMCs.

CDR3 length: 15 residues. CDR1 and CDR2 (germline): ENHRY, SYGVKD. The V end lost 6 bases, the J end lost 4 bases, and 19 bases lay between the germline ends. Original methodology: Quantification of nucleated cells was approximated via reference gene primer amplification. Here immunoSEQ multiplex PCR was the method, and the copy in TCRdb shows in-frame clones only, minus some. V, J and clone size were drawn from that table, and D and trimming were deduced from the DNA. The repertoire holds 400,000 or so clones, with approximately 90% as singletons. This chain uses TRBV10-3 with TRBJ2-7; no reliable D call. The sequence came from a man between 18 and 35 years old with COVID-19, enrolled during active disease. The sample taken for sequencing was peripheral blood. The DNA for the CDR3 is TGTGCCATCAGAGTACAAGGCCCATTAGCTTACGAGCAGTACTTC. It yields the protein CAIRVQGPLAYEQYF.